This T cell receptor beta chain is from a study of blood T cell repertoires in COVID-19. Study summary: From the United States, Italy and Spain came samples of acute and convalescent COVID-19.

Adults between roughly 18 and 100 years of age took part from fewer than 30 US areas. Clinical history reported by participants formed the basis on which cohorts were assigned. This CDR3 has 15 residues. The germline CDR1 and CDR2 sequences are MNHEY and SMNVEV (reference sequence). Only one count was recorded for this clone. One junction end does not reproduce the germline sequence, and a read error may be involved. In the original processing: Amplification with reference gene primers provided the estimates of nucleated cell counts. Sequencing used immunoSEQ multiplex PCR; TCRdb keeps in-frame clones, though not all of them. Clonal size and the V and J genes are those of that table, whereas D and trimming came from the DNA. The data hold hundreds of thousands of clones, with 90% to 95% observed a single time.

The clonotype comes from a woman aged 18-29 years who had recovered from COVID-19. The chain employs TRBV27 and TRBJ1-2; D not certain. The sample comprised PBMCs or T cells enriched from blood (not recorded which). The CDR3 spells CASRILAAAVTPPIF. CDR3 nucleotide sequence: TGTGCCAGCAGAATTTTAGCAGCTGCGGTGACCCCACCAATTTTC.